A single sample is the source of the 9 T cell receptor beta chains below, sequenced in a study of cytomegalovirus exposure and HLA in healthy donors. PCR was performed using 60 Vbeta and 13 Jbeta primers. Assay: immunoSEQ multiplex PCR; the TCRdb copy retains only in-frame clones and omits some. This repertoire shows some 180,000 clones, 82% found once; its top ten account for 1.5%. The sample comprised PBMCs. The receptors shown here come from a man in his forties or fifties in good health and CMV-seronegative.

This clone has only one observation. CDR3 DNA: TGTGCCAGCAGCGGCGGACTAGGGGAGTCCGCCGAGCAGTACTTC. Protein: CASSGGLGESAEQYF. The V and J genes are TRBV9 and TRBJ2-7, with 7 positions matching TRBD2. This CDR3 has 15 residues. Germline V gene sequence: CDR1 SGDLS, CDR2 YYNGEE. Unmatched junction bases numbered 12, after V lost 3 bases and J lost 6 bases.

This chain links TRBV28 with TRBJ1-2; TRBD1 agrees at 10 bases. V lost 7 bases, J lost 7 bases, and 9 bases stayed unmatched. This CDR3 has 14 amino acids. Germline V gene data show CDR1 as MDHEN and CDR2 as SYDVKM. The CDR3 loop is CASTALGTGAGYTF. The CDR3 DNA follows: TGTGCCAGCACCGCACTGGGGACAGGGGCTGGCTACACCTTC.

Remarks on this clone: In the same sample, other DNA sequences code for this CDR3. The chain employs TRBV28 and TRBJ2-2; D unclear. CDR3 length equals 12 residues. Looked up from germline, CDR1 is MDHEN and CDR2 is SYDVKM. The V end lost 5 bases, the J end lost 2 bases, and 3 bases lay between the germline ends. In DNA form, the CDR3 reads TGTGCCAGCAGTCTAAACACCGGGGAGCTGTTTTTT. It codes for CASSLNTGELFF.

This clone came up once. The chain combines TRBV7-2 with TRBJ2-1; TRBD2 matches 7 bases. The V gene's germline CDR1 is SGHTA and CDR2 FQGNSA. This CDR3 is 16 amino acids long. The V gene end was trimmed by 1 base and the J gene end by 5 bases; junction bases not matched to a gene: 8. Written as DNA, the CDR3 is TGTGCCAGCAGCTTAGTTGGGACTAACGTCAACAATGAGCAGTTCTTC. Translated, it gives CASSLVGTNVNNEQFF.

The chain links TRBV11-2 to TRBJ2-1; 15 bases map to TRBD2. V lost 10 bases and J lost 9; bases outside the gene matches: 10. The CDR3 is made up of 15 amino acids. The germline gives CDR1 SGHAT, CDR2 FQNNGV. The DNA for the CDR3 is TGTGCCACCCTCCGGACTAGCGGGGGGGCTGGTGAGCAGTTCTTC. Translating it yields CATLRTSGGAGEQFF. Combining the CDR3 with reference TRBV11-2 and TRBJ2-1 gives the whole variable domain EAGVAQSPRYKIIEKRQSVAFWCNPISGHATLYWYQQILGQGPKLLIQFQNNGVVDDSQLPKDRFSAERLKGVDSTLKIQPAKLEDSAVYLCATLRTSGGAGEQFFGPGTRLTVL.

The CDR3, as DNA: TGCGCCAGCAGCCAAGATAATCGGCAGGGAGGTGCTGGCTACACCTTC. It encodes CASSQDNRQGGAGYTF. The chain couples TRBV4-3 to TRBJ1-2, with TRBD1 as a possible D gene (5 bases). V was shortened by 0 bases and J by 7 bases, with 18 bases between the two germline ends. The CDR3 loop spans 16 amino acids. The V gene's germline CDR1 is LGHNA and CDR2 YSLEER.

Only a few counts were recorded for this clone. The chain employs TRBV28 and TRBJ2-5, with D tentatively TRBD1 (6 bases). The CDR3 spans 13 residues. Trimming removed 3 bases from V and 5 bases from J, with 10 bases in between. Germline values: CDR1 MDHEN, CDR2 SYDVKM. CDR3 sequence: CASSFQQGETQYF. CDR3 sequence (DNA): TGTGCCAGCAGTTTCCAGCAGGGGGAGACCCAGTACTTC. The entire variable domain, with the rest obtained from reference TRBV28 and TRBJ2-5, is as follows: DVKVTQSSRYLVKRTGEKVFLECVQDMDHENMFWYRQDPGLGLRLIYFSYDVKMKEKGDIPEGYSVSREKKERFSLILESASTNQTSMYLCASSFQQGETQYFGPGTRLLVL.

The CDR3 spells CAITGGAAYNEQFF. CDR3 nucleotide sequence: TGTGCCATCACGGGGGGGGCGGCCTACAATGAGCAGTTCTTC. This chain links TRBV10-3 with TRBJ2-1; the match to TRBD2 covers 8 bases. Germline CDR1 and CDR2: ENHRY and SYGVKD. The length of the CDR3 is 14 residues. J lost 2 bases, V lost 7 bases, and 4 bases had no gene match.

This chain joins TRBV28 and TRBJ1-2; D is possibly TRBD1 (5 bases). V was pared by 6 bases and J by 7 bases, with 12 bases between. There are 12 residues in the CDR3. CDR1 and CDR2 (germline): MDHEN, SYDVKM. In DNA, the CDR3 is TGTGCCAGCAGCGAAGGACATTTTGGCTACACCTTC. Encoded protein: CASSEGHFGYTF.